The 28 T cell receptor beta chains in this list originate from one sample, sequenced in a study of T cell responses to AZD1222 COVID-19 vaccine. Libraries were prepared by immunoSEQ multiplex PCR; TCRdb keeps only in-frame clonotypes and omits some of them. The table lists some 71,000 clones, roughly 89% of them singletons. The sample was peripheral blood, taken on day 0 of AZD1222 vaccination. The receptor source for this set is an adult in good health.

This chain connects TRBV27 to TRBJ2-7, with unresolved D. V shed 3 bases and J shed 7 bases, with 13 bases lying between them. The CDR3 spans 13 residues. Germline V gives CDR1 MNHEY, CDR2 SMNVEV (reference sequence). CDR3 loop: CASSFKGFGEQYF. CDR3 bases: TGTGCCAGCAGTTTTAAGGGCTTCGGGGAGCAGTACTTC.

The V call is TRBV6-5, the J call TRBJ2-5; D gene uncertain. Germline lookup yields CDR1 MNHEY and CDR2 SVGAGI. The CDR3 is 14 amino acids. V was pared by 2 bases and J by 3 bases, with 10 bases between. Written as DNA, the CDR3 is TGTGCCAGCAGTTACCCCCTTAGGGAAGAGACCCAGTACTTC. Protein product: CASSYPLREETQYF.

This clone has only one observation. The chain carries TRBV7-2 and TRBJ2-3, with 11 bases aligning to TRBD2. CDR1 SGHTA and CDR2 FQGNSA come from the germline V gene. After removal of 3 bases from V and 0 bases from J, the junction contained 2 bases not matched to a gene. There are 16 residues in the CDR3. CDR3 residues: CASSFRLAGSTDTQYF. Written as DNA, the CDR3 is TGTGCCAGCAGCTTTCGACTAGCGGGGAGCACAGATACGCAGTATTTT.

As DNA, the CDR3 is TGTGCCAGCAGCTGGAGGGATACGCAGTATTTT. Translated, it gives CASSWRDTQYF. The rearrangement uses TRBV5-6 and TRBJ2-3; tentatively, D is TRBD2 (5 bases). The CDR3 has 11 residues. CDR1 and CDR2 (germline): SGHDT, YYEEEE. The V end was cut by 3 bases, the J end by 6 bases, with 5 bases between. The full variable domain, rest sourced from reference TRBV5-6 and TRBJ2-3, is DAGVTQSPTHLIKTRGQQVTLRCSPKSGHDTVSWYQQALGQGPQFIFQYYEEEERQRGNFPDRFSGHQFPNYSSELNVNALLLGDSALYLCASSWRDTQYFGPGTRLTVL.

To note about this clone: Other DNA sequences of this sample code for an identical CDR3. DNA of the CDR3: TGTGCCAGCAGTTTAGCGACGGGGAATCAGCCCCAGCATTTT. The encoded protein is CASSLATGNQPQHF. The chain has TRBV28 and TRBJ1-5; no clear D gene. Germline V gene data show CDR1 as MDHEN and CDR2 as SYDVKM. V gave up 2 bases and J gave up 4 bases, with 9 bases separating them. CDR3 size: 14 residues.

This chain connects TRBV4-3 to TRBJ2-5; 7 nucleotides align to TRBD2. CDR1 is LGHNA and CDR2 is YSLEER in the germline V gene. Trimming removed 3 bases from V and 4 bases from J; junction bases left unmatched: 11. The CDR3 is 16 amino acids. CDR3 DNA: TGCGCCAGCAGCCAGGACCGGGACTACGGGGTAGAGACCCAGTACTTC. Its protein is CASSQDRDYGVETQYF.

The chain has TRBV6-5 and TRBJ1-2, with D hard to call. CDR1 is MNHEY, CDR2 SVGAGI, per germline. The V and J ends lost 6 bases and 8 bases respectively, with 13 bases between them. The CDR3 runs 12 residues. CDR3 bases: TGTGCCAGCAGCCTCCCCGAGGACGGCTACACCTTC. It yields the protein CASSLPEDGYTF.

The chain couples TRBV4-1 to TRBJ1-5; no reliable D call. The V gene's germline CDR1 is MGHRA and CDR2 YSYEKL. The CDR3 has 16 residues. V gave up 1 base and J gave up 4 bases, with 14 bases separating them. Here the CDR3 reads CASSQVAGEQNQPQHF. CDR3 DNA: TGCGCCAGCAGCCAAGTCGCCGGGGAGCAAAATCAGCCCCAGCATTTT.

J is TRBJ2-5 and V is TRBV27, with 8 bases that match TRBD2. V shed 7 bases and J 5 bases; nucleotides not matched to a gene: 6. Germline V gene lookup returns CDR1 MNHEY and CDR2 SMNVEV (reference sequence). The CDR3 totals 13 residues. CDR3 coding DNA: TGTGCCAGCACCAGCGGGGGCGGGGAGACCCAGTACTTC. This sequence encodes CASTSGGGETQYF.

DNA for the CDR3: TGTGCCAGCAGCCTTTGGACAGGTAGCAATCAGCCCCAGCATTTT. It codes for CASSLWTGSNQPQHF. The J gene is TRBJ1-5, the V gene TRBV2, with 7 bases fitting TRBD1. Trimming took 6 bases from V and 0 from J; bases not matched to a gene: 5. CDR3 size: 15 residues. Germline lookup yields CDR1 SNHLY and CDR2 FYNNEI.

The chain combines TRBV6-4 with TRBJ2-1; D is perhaps TRBD2 (6 bases). This CDR3 has 15 residues. V lost 2 bases, J lost 3 bases, and 11 bases lay in between. CDR1 and CDR2 from the germline V gene are MRHNA and SNTAGT. Here the CDR3 DNA reads TGTGCCAGCAGTGACGTGGCGGGGAGCTACAATGAGCAGTTCTTC. Translating it yields CASSDVAGSYNEQFF.

V and J are TRBV28 and TRBJ1-1; 9 positions match TRBD1. The CDR3 sequence is 15 residues long. In germline, CDR1 is MDHEN, CDR2 SYDVKM. J was trimmed by 2 bases and V by 5 bases; bases with no gene match: 6. CDR3 sequence: CASSVTGGGNTEAFF. The DNA of the CDR3 is TGTGCCAGCAGTGTTACAGGGGGCGGAAACACTGAAGCTTTCTTT.

This chain joins TRBV24-1 and TRBJ1-2, with 9 nucleotides matching TRBD1. This CDR3 spans 16 amino acids. The germline V gene has CDR1 KGHDR and CDR2 SFDVKD. Germline trimming cut 3 bases from V and 3 bases from J; bases unmatched to any gene: 7. CDR3 sequence: CATSDPADRGDYGYTF. CDR3 in DNA: TGTGCCACCAGTGATCCAGCGGACAGGGGAGACTATGGCTACACCTTC.

The chain combines TRBV7-9 with TRBJ1-1, with unresolved D. The CDR3 is made up of 13 amino acids. Germline assignment: CDR1 SEHNR and CDR2 FQNEAQ (reference sequence). Trimming took 3 bases from V and 10 from J, leaving 15 bases between them. CDR3 protein: CASSLEGPWGAFF. CDR3 in DNA: TGTGCCAGCAGCTTGGAGGGCCCATGGGGAGCTTTCTTT.

A word on this clone: This sample includes further DNA sequences coding for the same CDR3. The chain employs TRBV3-1 (or the pseudogene TRBV3-2) and TRBJ1-5, with a tentative D call TRBD1 (6 bases). Germline loops: CDR1 LGHDT, CDR2 YNNKEL (reference sequence). The CDR3 has 15 residues. Deletions cut 0 bases from V and 7 bases from J, with 13 bases between. This CDR3 reads CASSQDTGRYQPQHF. The CDR3 coding sequence is TGTGCCAGCAGCCAAGATACAGGGAGATACCAGCCCCAGCATTTT.

CDR3 protein: CASSLVGGGGVTQYF. CDR3 bases: TGTGCCAGCAGTTTAGTTGGCGGGGGAGGAGTGACCCAGTACTTC. The rearrangement uses TRBV28 and TRBJ2-5; 7 bases map to TRBD2. The CDR3 is 15 residues long. V was pared by 2 bases and J by 7 bases, with 10 bases of the junction left unmatched. The germline V gene has CDR1 MDHEN and CDR2 SYDVKM.

This clone came up once. V gene TRBV18 combines with J gene TRBJ1-4; D remains ambiguous. Germline V gene sequence: CDR1 KGHSH, CDR2 LQKENI. V was shortened by 2 bases and J by 7 bases, with 14 bases between the two germline ends. The CDR3 runs 15 residues. CDR3 in amino acids: CASSPSFPVSEKLFF. The CDR3, as DNA: TGTGCCAGCTCACCAAGTTTTCCAGTGTCTGAAAAACTGTTTTTT.

The sample holds a few counts of this clone. The chain joins TRBV7-3 to TRBJ2-5, with D possibly called TRBD1 or TRBD2 (6 bases each). This CDR3 contains 14 residues. The V end was cut by 5 bases, the J end by 5 bases, with 15 bases between. In germline, CDR1 is SGHTA, CDR2 FQGTGA. Written as DNA, the CDR3 is TGTGCCAGCAGCCCCCGGGGGCCCTGGGAGACCCAGTACTTC. This sequence encodes CASSPRGPWETQYF.

This clone has a single count. The rearrangement links TRBV3-1 (or the pseudogene TRBV3-2) to TRBJ1-2; D gene unclear. Trimming stripped 1 base from V and 3 bases from J, with 9 bases between. The germline V gene has CDR1 LGHDT and CDR2 YNNKEL (reference sequence). The CDR3 sequence is 14 residues long. CDR3 protein: CASSQGSVDYGYTF. The CDR3 DNA follows: TGTGCCAGCAGCCAAGGTAGTGTGGACTATGGCTACACCTTC.

This rearrangement joins TRBV7-2 to TRBJ2-1; D may be TRBD2 (5 bases). This CDR3 region has 13 residues. V lost 5 bases, J lost 9 bases, and 14 bases lay in between. Germline CDR1 SGHTA, CDR2 FQGNSA. This CDR3 is CASSPSPGFEQFF. The DNA of the CDR3 is TGTGCCAGCAGCCCTAGCCCCGGGTTTGAGCAGTTCTTC.

The J gene is TRBJ2-7, the V gene TRBV5-1, with TRBD1 identical over 8 bases. The CDR3 spans 16 residues. The germline gives CDR1 SGHRS, CDR2 YFSETQ. V shed 4 bases, J shed 2 bases, and the junction held 11 bases outside the gene matches. For the CDR3, the DNA is TGCGCCAGCAGCGTTCAATCCGGGACAGGTACCTACGAGCAGTACTTC. Encoded protein: CASSVQSGTGTYEQYF.

This sequence joins TRBV21-1 and TRBJ1-1; TRBD1, as called in the table, went unchecked against the DNA. TRBV21-1 is a pseudogene. The CDR3 runs 19 residues. In nucleotides, the CDR3 is TGTGCCAGCAGCAAAGGAGTCCCGGACAGGGGTGAACCGAAGACTGAAGCTTTCTTT. Residues: CASSKGVPDRGEPKTEAFF.

The chain joins TRBV6-1 to TRBJ1-4; D is perhaps TRBD1 (6 bases). CDR3 length: 15 amino acids. Per the germline V gene, CDR1 is MNHNS and CDR2 is SASEGT. Trimming left V 2 bases short and J 4 bases short, with 11 bases between. CDR3 coding DNA: TGTGCCAGCAGTGAACAAGGGGGGGGTAATGAAAAACTGTTTTTT. As protein: CASSEQGGGNEKLFF.

This clone showed up just once. This chain uses TRBV5-1 with TRBJ2-7, with D uncertain. The germline V gene has CDR1 SGHRS and CDR2 YFSETQ. Trimming removed 4 bases from V and 2 bases from J, with 10 bases in between. This CDR3 is 13 amino acids long. This CDR3 reads CASSEDPAYEQYF. In nucleotides, the CDR3 is TGCGCCAGCAGCGAGGACCCAGCCTACGAGCAGTACTTC.

This chain joins TRBV5-4 and TRBJ2-1; TRBD2 agrees at 7 bases. After removal of 3 bases from V and 1 base from J, the junction contained 7 bases not matched to a gene. The germline V gene encodes CDR1 SGHNT and CDR2 YYREEE (reference sequence). The CDR3 is 16 amino acids. CDR3 protein: CASSWAGEWSYNEQFF. CDR3 bases: TGTGCCAGCAGCTGGGCGGGGGAATGGTCCTACAATGAGCAGTTCTTC. The variable domain in full, with the rest retrieved from reference TRBV5-4 and TRBJ2-1, is ETGVTQSPTHLIKTRGQQVTLRCSSQSGHNTVSWYQQALGQGPQFIFQYYREEENGRGNFPPRFSGLQFPNYSSELNVNALELDDSALYLCASSWAGEWSYNEQFFGPGTRLTVL.

The chain carries TRBV20-1 and TRBJ1-1, with D unresolved. The germline CDR1 and CDR2 sequences are DFQATT and SNEGSKA (reference sequence). This CDR3 is built from 11 residues. Trimming stripped 0 bases from V and 7 bases from J, with 6 bases between. CDR3 DNA: TGCAGTGCTAGAGATCAGAATGAAGCTTTCTTT. It yields the protein CSARDQNEAFF.

This clone was seen just once. The chain is built from TRBV30 and TRBJ1-6; 11 positions agree with TRBD1. The CDR3 totals 13 residues. V lost 3 bases and J lost 9; bases outside the gene matches: 1. Germline CDR1 and CDR2: GTSNPN and SVGIG (reference sequence). The CDR3 DNA sequence: TGTGCCTGGAGGGACAGGGGGCTTTCACCCCTCCACTTT. It encodes CAWRDRGLSPLHF.

This rearrangement joins TRBV7-9 to TRBJ2-1; D uncertain. Germline lookup yields CDR1 SEHNR and CDR2 FQNEAQ (reference sequence). Trimming removed 0 bases from V and 3 bases from J, with 9 bases in between. There are 15 residues in the CDR3. CDR3: CASSLASAFYNEQFF. For the CDR3, the DNA is TGTGCCAGCAGCTTAGCGTCGGCCTTCTACAATGAGCAGTTCTTC.